These T cell receptor beta chains were read from a single sample in a study of OX40 agonist ivuxolimab in advanced cancers. TCRdb keeps only in-frame clones here, not all; method: immunoSEQ multiplex PCR. There are around 58,000 clones in the sample; 90% to 95% occur only once, and approximately 18% lies in the top ten. The source was CD4+ or CD8+ T cells sorted from blood, collected in a trial of the OX40 agonist ivuxolimab. Receptors were obtained from an adult with an advanced solid tumor such as melanoma, head and neck, liver or kidney cancer. Both conserved end residues are part of each CDR3. A D gene is named only where the DNA matches it firmly.

V	D	CDR3
TRBV7-2	-	CASSLSTSTDTQYF
TRBV23-1	TRBD1	CASSHPLGTGGNQPQHF
TRBV6-5	-	CASSHNTGELFF
TRBV27	-	CASSLFPEVRSSYNEQFF
TRBV5-6	-	CASSLADNEQFF
TRBV4-3	-	CASSIRTANTEAFF
TRBV14	TRBD2	CASSQDITSGGQETQYF
TRBV27	TRBD2	CASSLGTSGYYEQYF
TRBV6-6	TRBD1	CASSYSKVPGGEQYF
TRBV30	-	CAWSVEGYGNQPQHF